This passage covers 8 T cell receptor beta chains from one sample sequenced in a study of blood T cell repertoires in COVID-19. Some clones are missing from TCRdb's copy, which holds only in-frame ones; the method was immunoSEQ multiplex PCR. The table records just over 150,000 clones, 65% to 90% of them present only once. Sequencing input: peripheral blood. The receptors were sampled from a woman aged 35 to 49 with COVID-19, enrolled during active disease.

This clone was counted between two and nine times. The gene calls are TRBV5-1 and TRBJ1-2; 7 positions agree with TRBD1. The CDR3 length is 14 residues. J was trimmed by 4 bases and V by 4 bases; bases with no gene match: 7. In germline, CDR1 is SGHRS, CDR2 YFSETQ. The CDR3 DNA reads as TGCGCCAGCAGCCCGGGACAGCTACTCTATGGCTACACCTTC. It is translated as CASSPGQLLYGYTF.

The rearrangement uses TRBV2 and TRBJ2-7; a weak D match, TRBD2 (6 bases). Per germline, CDR1 SNHLY and CDR2 FYNNEI. Trimming took off 2 bases at V and 3 bases at J, with 11 bases between the two ends. The CDR3 loop spans 14 amino acids. The CDR3 region has the DNA TGTGCCAGCAGTGAAAGTCTAGCGCTCTACGAGCAGTACTTC. This sequence encodes CASSESLALYEQYF.

Comment on this clone: This CDR3 is also generated by other DNA sequences in the sample. The chain carries TRBV5-1 and TRBJ2-5, with TRBD2 matching 7 bases. The junction had 8 bases not matched to a gene; V was cut back by 4 bases and J by 5 bases. The CDR3 has 14 residues. CDR1 is SGHRS, CDR2 YFSETQ, per germline. The CDR3 loop is CASSPRQGGETQYF. The DNA of the CDR3 is TGCGCCAGCAGCCCCAGGCAGGGAGGGGAGACCCAGTACTTC.

The V and J genes are TRBV28 and TRBJ2-7, with 8 positions matching TRBD2. With 6 bases clipped from V and 2 bases from J, the junction kept 9 bases outside the gene matches. The CDR3 sequence is 15 residues long. Germline V gene data show CDR1 as MDHEN and CDR2 as SYDVKM. The CDR3 DNA reads TGTGCCAGCAGCGCACGTAGCGGGACAACCTACGAGCAGTACGTC. Its translation: CASSARSGTTYEQYV.

CDR3: CASSRDRGRVNTEAFF. CDR3 DNA sequence: TGTGCCAGCAGTCGGGACAGGGGAAGGGTGAACACTGAAGCTTTCTTT. V is TRBV5-6 and J is TRBJ1-1; 10 bases match TRBD1. Trimming removed 5 bases from V and 0 bases from J; junction bases left unmatched: 7. CDR1 and CDR2 (germline): SGHDT, YYEEEE. This CDR3 is built from 16 residues.

Of note for this clone: The sample contains more than one DNA sequence encoding this CDR3. The rearrangement uses TRBV4-1 and TRBJ2-2; perhaps TRBD1 as D (5 bases). The CDR3 extends over 15 amino acids. Germline V gene lookup returns CDR1 MGHRA and CDR2 YSYEKL. V gave up 1 base and J gave up 1 base, with 7 bases separating them. CDR3 sequence: CASSQATGNTGELFF. The DNA of the CDR3 is TGCGCCAGCAGCCAAGCCACAGGGAACACCGGGGAGCTGTTTTTT.

This clone was seen a single time. V usage is TRBV13 and J usage is TRBJ1-2; 8 bases are a match to TRBD1. This CDR3 contains 14 residues. Germline V gene sequence: CDR1 PRHDT, CDR2 FYEKMQ (reference sequence). V shed 6 bases, J shed 4 bases, and the junction held 7 bases outside the gene matches. CDR3 DNA sequence: TGTGCCAGCAGGGCTTCAGGGGGCGCCTATGGCTACACCTTC. It is translated as CASRASGGAYGYTF.

The chain has TRBV13 and TRBJ2-4, with 8 bases matching TRBD1. V lost 0 bases to trimming and J lost 6 bases; unmatched junction nucleotides: 7. The CDR3 consists of 16 residues. Per the germline V gene, CDR1 is PRHDT and CDR2 is FYEKMQ (reference sequence). CDR3 DNA sequence: TGTGCCAGCAGCTTAGGCCTCAGGGGGCCGGGAAACATTCAGTACTTC. Amino acids: CASSLGLRGPGNIQYF.